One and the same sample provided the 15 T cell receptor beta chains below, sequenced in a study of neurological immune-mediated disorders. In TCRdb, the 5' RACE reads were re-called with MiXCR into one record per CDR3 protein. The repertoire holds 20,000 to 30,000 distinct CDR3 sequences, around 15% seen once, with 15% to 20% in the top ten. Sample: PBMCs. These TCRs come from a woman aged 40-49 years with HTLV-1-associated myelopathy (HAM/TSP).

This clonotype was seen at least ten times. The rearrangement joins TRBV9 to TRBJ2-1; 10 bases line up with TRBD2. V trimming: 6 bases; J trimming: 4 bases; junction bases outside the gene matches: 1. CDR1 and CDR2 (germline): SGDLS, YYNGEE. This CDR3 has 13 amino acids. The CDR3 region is CASTAGGYNEQFF. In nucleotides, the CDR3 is TGTGCCAGCACAGCGGGAGGGTACAATGAGCAGTTCTTC.

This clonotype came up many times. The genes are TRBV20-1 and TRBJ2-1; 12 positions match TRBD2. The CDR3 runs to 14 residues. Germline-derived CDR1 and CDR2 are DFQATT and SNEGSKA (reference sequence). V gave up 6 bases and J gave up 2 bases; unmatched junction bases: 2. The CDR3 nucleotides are TGCAGTGCCTCTAGCGGGGGGGCCTACAATGAGCAGTTCTTC. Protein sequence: CSASSGGAYNEQFF.

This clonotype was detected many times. The CDR3 protein is CSAKGQGYEQYV. CDR3 DNA sequence: TGCAGTGCAAAAGGACAGGGGTACGAGCAGTACGTC. The chain joins TRBV20-1 to TRBJ2-7; 9 nucleotides line up with TRBD1. The V gene's germline CDR1 is DFQATT and CDR2 SNEGSKA (reference sequence). V lost 6 bases, J lost 4 bases, and 4 bases stayed unmatched. The CDR3 spans 12 residues.

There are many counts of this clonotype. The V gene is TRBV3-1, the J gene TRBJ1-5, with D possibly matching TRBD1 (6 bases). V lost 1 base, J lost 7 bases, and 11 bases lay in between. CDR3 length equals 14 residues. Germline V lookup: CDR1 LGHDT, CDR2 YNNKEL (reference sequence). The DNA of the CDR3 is TGTGCCAGCAGCCAAGTCAGGGGCGGGCAGCCCCAGCATTTT. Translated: CASSQVRGGQPQHF.

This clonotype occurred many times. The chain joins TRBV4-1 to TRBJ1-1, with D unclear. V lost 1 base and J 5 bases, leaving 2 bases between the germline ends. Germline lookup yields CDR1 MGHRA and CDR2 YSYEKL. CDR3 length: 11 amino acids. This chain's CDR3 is CASSQGTEAFF. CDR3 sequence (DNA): TGCGCCAGCAGCCAAGGGACTGAAGCTTTCTTT.

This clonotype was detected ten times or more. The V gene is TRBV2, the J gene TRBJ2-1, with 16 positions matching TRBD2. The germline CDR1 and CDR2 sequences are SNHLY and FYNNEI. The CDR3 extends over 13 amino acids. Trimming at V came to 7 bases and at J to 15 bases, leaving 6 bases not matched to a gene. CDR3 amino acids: CASKGLAGGPLFF. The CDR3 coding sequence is TGTGCCAGCAAGGGACTAGCGGGGGGGCCTTTGTTCTTC.

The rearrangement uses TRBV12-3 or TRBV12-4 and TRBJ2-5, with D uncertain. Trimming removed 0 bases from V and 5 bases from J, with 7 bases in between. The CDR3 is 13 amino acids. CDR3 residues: CASSLAGMETQYF. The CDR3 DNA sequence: TGTGCCAGCAGTTTAGCGGGAATGGAGACCCAGTACTTC.

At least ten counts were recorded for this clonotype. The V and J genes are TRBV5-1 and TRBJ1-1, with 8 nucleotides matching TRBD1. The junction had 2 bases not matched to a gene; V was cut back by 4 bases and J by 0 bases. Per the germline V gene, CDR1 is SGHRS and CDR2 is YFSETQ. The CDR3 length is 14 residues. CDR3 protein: CASSQTGVNTEAFF. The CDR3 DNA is TGCGCCAGCAGCCAGACAGGGGTGAACACTGAAGCTTTCTTT.

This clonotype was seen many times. CDR3 protein: CASSYGGGALETQYF. DNA of the CDR3: TGTGCCAGCAGTTACGGCGGGGGGGCCTTAGAGACCCAGTACTTC. The chain is built from TRBV6-2 or TRBV6-3 and TRBJ2-5, with 9 bases that match TRBD2. The CDR3 totals 15 residues. With V trimmed by 2 bases and J by 4 bases, 5 bases remained unmatched. CDR1 and CDR2 from the germline V gene are MNHEY and SVGEGT.

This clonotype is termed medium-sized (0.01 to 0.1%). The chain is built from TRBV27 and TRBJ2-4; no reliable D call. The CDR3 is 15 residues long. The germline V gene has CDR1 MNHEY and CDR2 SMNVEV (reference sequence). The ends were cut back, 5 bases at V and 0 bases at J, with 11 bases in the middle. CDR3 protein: CASSPGRLAKNIQYF. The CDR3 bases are TGTGCCAGCAGTCCCGGCAGGCTAGCCAAAAACATTCAGTACTTC.

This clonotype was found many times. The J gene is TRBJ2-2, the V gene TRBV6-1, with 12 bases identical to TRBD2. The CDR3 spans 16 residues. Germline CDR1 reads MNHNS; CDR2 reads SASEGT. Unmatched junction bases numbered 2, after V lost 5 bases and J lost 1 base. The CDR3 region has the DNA TGTGCCAGCAGTTTGGGACTAGCGGGGAACACCGGGGAGCTGTTTTTT. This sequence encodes CASSLGLAGNTGELFF.

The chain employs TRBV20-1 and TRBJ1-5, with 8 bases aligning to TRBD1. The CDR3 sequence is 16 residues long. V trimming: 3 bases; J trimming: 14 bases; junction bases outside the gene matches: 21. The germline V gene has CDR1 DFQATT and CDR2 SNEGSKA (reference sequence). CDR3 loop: CSASRATGAFKQPKHF. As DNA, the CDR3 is TGCAGTGCTAGTAGGGCGACAGGGGCCTTTAAGCAGCCAAAGCATTTT.

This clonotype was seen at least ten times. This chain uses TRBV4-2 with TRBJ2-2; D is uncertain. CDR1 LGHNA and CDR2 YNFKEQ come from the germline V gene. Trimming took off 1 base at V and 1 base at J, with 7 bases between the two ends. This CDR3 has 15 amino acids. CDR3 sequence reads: CASSQVLGNTGELFF. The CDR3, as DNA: TGTGCCAGCAGCCAAGTGTTGGGGAACACCGGGGAGCTGTTTTTT.

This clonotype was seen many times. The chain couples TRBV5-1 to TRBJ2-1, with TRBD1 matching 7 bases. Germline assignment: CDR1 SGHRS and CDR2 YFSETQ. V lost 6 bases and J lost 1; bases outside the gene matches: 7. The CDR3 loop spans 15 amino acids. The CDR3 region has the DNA TGCGCCAGCAAGACCGGGACAGAGTCCTACAATGAGCAGTTCTTC. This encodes CASKTGTESYNEQFF.

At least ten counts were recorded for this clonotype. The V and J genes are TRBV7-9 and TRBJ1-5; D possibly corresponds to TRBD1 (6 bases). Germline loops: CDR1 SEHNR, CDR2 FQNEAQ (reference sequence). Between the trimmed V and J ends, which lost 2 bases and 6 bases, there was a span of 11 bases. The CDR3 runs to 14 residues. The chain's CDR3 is CASSLMGASQPQHF. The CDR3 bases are TGTGCCAGCAGCTTAATGGGGGCGAGTCAGCCCCAGCATTTT.